This T cell receptor beta chain was recovered during a study of blood T cell repertoires in COVID-19. Overall study context: Acute and convalescent COVID-19 specimens originated in the United States, Italy and Spain. PBMCs, B-cell-depleted T cells, or T cells provided the cDNA or gDNA that made up the material.

How the authors handled the data: Amplifying reference gene primers gave estimates of nucleated cell counts. Only in-frame clones appear in the TCRdb table, and some are missing; sequencing was by immunoSEQ multiplex PCR. That table gives V, J and clone size, and the DNA gave D and trimming. Of 410,000 or so clones listed, roughly 89% are singletons. V lost 0 bases and J 6 bases, leaving 12 bases between the germline ends. The CDR3 runs to 14 residues. CDR1 and CDR2 (germline): LGHDT, YNNKEL (reference sequence). This sequence originates from a woman aged 25 to 39 with active or convalescent COVID-19. Sequencing used peripheral blood. The chain carries TRBV3-1 (or the pseudogene TRBV3-2) and TRBJ2-7; D may be TRBD1 (5 bases). The CDR3 is CASSQDGATSEQYF. In nucleotides, the CDR3 is TGTGCCAGCAGCCAAGATGGGGCTACCTCCGAGCAGTACTTC.